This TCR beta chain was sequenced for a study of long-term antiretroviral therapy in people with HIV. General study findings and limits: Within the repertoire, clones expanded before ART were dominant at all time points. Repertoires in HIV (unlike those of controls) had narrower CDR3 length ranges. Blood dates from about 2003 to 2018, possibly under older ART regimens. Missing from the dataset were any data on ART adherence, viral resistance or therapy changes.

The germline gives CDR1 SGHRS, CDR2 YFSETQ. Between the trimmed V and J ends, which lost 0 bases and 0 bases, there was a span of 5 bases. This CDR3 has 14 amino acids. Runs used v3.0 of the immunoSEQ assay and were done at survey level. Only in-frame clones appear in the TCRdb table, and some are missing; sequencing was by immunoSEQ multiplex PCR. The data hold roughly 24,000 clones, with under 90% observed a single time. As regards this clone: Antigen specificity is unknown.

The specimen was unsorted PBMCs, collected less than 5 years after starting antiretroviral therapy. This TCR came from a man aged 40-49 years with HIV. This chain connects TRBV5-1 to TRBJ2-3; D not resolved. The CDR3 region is CASSLGYSTDTQYF. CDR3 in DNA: TGCGCCAGCAGCTTGGGGTACAGCACAGATACGCAGTATTTT.